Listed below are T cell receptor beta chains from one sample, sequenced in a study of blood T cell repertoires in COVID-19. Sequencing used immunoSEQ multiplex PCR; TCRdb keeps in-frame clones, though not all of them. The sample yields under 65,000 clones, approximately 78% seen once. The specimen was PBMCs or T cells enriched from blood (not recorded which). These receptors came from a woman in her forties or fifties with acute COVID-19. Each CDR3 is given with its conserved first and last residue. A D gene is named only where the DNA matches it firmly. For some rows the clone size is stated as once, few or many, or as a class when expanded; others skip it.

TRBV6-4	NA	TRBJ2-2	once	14	TGTGCCAGCAAACCGACAGACTACACCGGGGAGCTGTTTTTT	CASKPTDYTGELFF
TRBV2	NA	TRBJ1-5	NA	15	TGTGCCAGCAGTCCCTCCGAGGCGGGGGGACAGCCCCAGCATTTT	CASSPSEAGGQPQHF
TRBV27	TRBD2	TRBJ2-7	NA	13	TGTGCCAGCAGCAGACTAGCGTACAACGAGCAGTACTTC	CASSRLAYNEQYF
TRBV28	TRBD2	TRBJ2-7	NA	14	TGTGCCAGCAGTTTAGCGGGGGGGGACTACGAGCAGTACTTC	CASSLAGGDYEQYF
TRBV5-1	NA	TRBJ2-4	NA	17	TGCGCCAGCAGCTTAGGAGTGGGGACATCAGCCAAAAACATTCAGTACTTC	CASSLGVGTSAKNIQYF
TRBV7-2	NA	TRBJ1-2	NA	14	TGTGCCAGCAGCTTAGGAGCAGGAAACTATGGCTACACCTTC	CASSLGAGNYGYTF
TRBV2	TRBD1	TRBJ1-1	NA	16	TGTGCCAGCAGTGAAGGACAGGGTTGGGGGAACACTGAAGCTTTCTTT	CASSEGQGWGNTEAFF
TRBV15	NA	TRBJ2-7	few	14	TGTGCCACCAGCCCAGGGTATACCTCCTACGAGCAGTACTTC	CATSPGYTSYEQYF
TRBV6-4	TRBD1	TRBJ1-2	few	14	TGTGCCAGCAGTCCGGACAGGGCTGGCTATGGCTACACCTTC	CASSPDRAGYGYTF
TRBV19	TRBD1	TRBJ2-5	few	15	TGTGCCAGTAGTACCCGACAGGGGGCAAGAGAGACCCAGTACTTC	CASSTRQGARETQYF
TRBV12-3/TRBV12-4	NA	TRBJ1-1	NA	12	TGTGCCATCAAAGAGGGGAACACTGAAGCTTTCTTT	CAIKEGNTEAFF
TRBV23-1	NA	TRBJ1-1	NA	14	TGCGCCAGCAGTCAATCGGAGGGTCTGGCTGAAGCTTTCTTT	CASSQSEGLAEAFF
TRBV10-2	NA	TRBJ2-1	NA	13	TGCGCCAGCACCTATGGACTGGCCCGTGAGCAGTTCTTC	CASTYGLAREQFF